A selection of T cell receptor beta chains follows, all from one sample in a study of T cells in Graves' hyperthyroidism and ophthalmopathy. TCRdb reprocessed the multiplex PCR reads via MiXCR and lists one record per CDR3 protein. The table has some 650,000 distinct CDR3 sequences, around 15% seen once. The sample taken for sequencing was blood. These receptors were obtained from a woman in her 40s with Graves' ophthalmopathy. Both conserved end residues are part of each CDR3. The order of the fields is V gene, D gene, clone size, J gene, CDR3 protein, CDR3 DNA. The D gene is left open where the match is weak. Rows may omit the clone size; those that give it use once, few, many or a size class.

v_call: TRBV28; d_call: NA; clone_size: few; j_call: TRBJ2-7; cdr3_aa: CASLPTPRSTYEQYF; cdr3_nt: TGTGCCAGCCTACCGACCCCCAGATCAACCTACGAGCAGTACTTC
v_call: TRBV5-1; d_call: TRBD1; clone_size: NA; j_call: TRBJ2-1; cdr3_aa: CASRMWTGVNEQFF; cdr3_nt: TGCGCCAGCAGGATGTGGACAGGGGTGAATGAGCAGTTCTTC
v_call: TRBV20-1; d_call: NA; clone_size: many; j_call: TRBJ2-3; cdr3_aa: CSARRRGTDTQYF; cdr3_nt: TGCAGTGCCCGGAGGAGGGGCACAGATACGCAGTATTTT
v_call: TRBV4-2; d_call: NA; clone_size: NA; j_call: TRBJ2-7; cdr3_aa: CASSPGVSPYEQYF; cdr3_nt: TGTGCCAGCAGCCCTGGGGTCTCGCCCTACGAGCAGTACTTC
v_call: TRBV9; d_call: TRBD1; clone_size: many; j_call: TRBJ2-7; cdr3_aa: CASSARTGSSYEQYF; cdr3_nt: TGTGCCAGCAGCGCTCGGACAGGGAGCTCCTACGAGCAGTACTTC
v_call: TRBV4-2; d_call: TRBD1; clone_size: NA; j_call: TRBJ1-1; cdr3_aa: CASSQALGQGNTEAFF; cdr3_nt: TGTGCCAGCAGCCAAGCGCTCGGACAGGGGAACACTGAAGCTTTCTTT
v_call: TRBV7-3; d_call: NA; clone_size: few; j_call: TRBJ2-1; cdr3_aa: CASSPNRGDEQFF; cdr3_nt: TGTGCCAGCAGCCCTAATCGAGGGGATGAGCAGTTCTTC
v_call: TRBV7-2; d_call: NA; clone_size: many; j_call: TRBJ1-5; cdr3_aa: CASSYGWGSALQPQHF; cdr3_nt: TGTGCCAGCAGCTACGGGTGGGGGTCCGCCCTTCAGCCCCAGCATTTT
v_call: TRBV20-1; d_call: TRBD2; clone_size: many; j_call: TRBJ2-7; cdr3_aa: CRALAGGDYEQYF; cdr3_nt: TGCAGGGCCCTAGCGGGAGGGGATTACGAGCAGTACTTC
v_call: TRBV2; d_call: NA; clone_size: many; j_call: TRBJ2-2; cdr3_aa: CASSEPQDDGTGELFF; cdr3_nt: TGTGCCAGCAGTGAGCCCCAAGACGATGGCACCGGGGAGCTGTTTTTT
v_call: TRBV7-9; d_call: NA; clone_size: NA; j_call: TRBJ2-1; cdr3_aa: CASSKSGTSYNEQFF; cdr3_nt: TGTGCCAGCAGCAAAAGCGGGACATCCTACAATGAGCAGTTCTTC
v_call: TRBV6-5; d_call: TRBD1; clone_size: NA; j_call: TRBJ1-2; cdr3_aa: CASSSLPGQGAQGYTF; cdr3_nt: TGTGCCAGCAGTTCTCTCCCGGGACAGGGGGCACAAGGCTACACCTTC
v_call: TRBV9; d_call: NA; clone_size: NA; j_call: TRBJ1-4; cdr3_aa: CASSTQGAPGEKLFF; cdr3_nt: TGTGCCAGCAGCACCCAGGGAGCCCCAGGTGAAAAACTGTTTTTT
v_call: TRBV13; d_call: TRBD2; clone_size: many; j_call: TRBJ2-2; cdr3_aa: CASSLETSAMGTGELFF; cdr3_nt: TGTGCCAGCAGCTTAGAGACTAGCGCCATGGGGACCGGGGAGCTGTTTTTT